The 6 T cell receptor beta chains reported below all come from one sample, sequenced in a study of T cells in tumors after PD-1 blockade. Only in-frame clones appear in the TCRdb table, and some are missing; sequencing was by immunoSEQ multiplex PCR. The table has 55,000 to 65,000 clones, over 75% seen once. The source material was PBMCs, sampled before anti-PD-1 treatment. The receptors originated from a human donor with basal cell carcinoma.

The chain has TRBV30 and TRBJ2-1; D not certain. Trimming shortened V by 0 bases and J by 9 bases, and 9 bases separated the two germline ends. CDR1 and CDR2 from the germline V gene are GTSNPN and SVGIG (reference sequence). The CDR3 runs 12 residues. CDR3 loop: CAWSVGVGEQFF. As DNA, the CDR3 is TGTGCCTGGAGTGTAGGAGTTGGTGAGCAGTTCTTC. Combining the CDR3 with reference TRBV30 and TRBJ2-1 gives the whole variable domain SQTIHQWPATLVQPVGSPLSLECTVEGTSNPNLYWYRQAAGRGLQLLFYSVGIGQISSEVPQNLSASRPQDRQFILSSKKLLLSDSGFYLCAWSVGVGEQFFGPGTRLTVL.

The genes are TRBV19 and TRBJ1-1; 7 nucleotides match TRBD1. Trimming cost V 7 bases and J 4 bases; bases outside gene matches: 18. The CDR3 sequence is 17 residues long. The germline gives CDR1 LNHDA, CDR2 SQIVND (reference sequence). Here the CDR3 DNA reads TGTGCCAGTATCCCCCTTGGGAAAGGGGGCGAAGGCACTGAAGCTTTCTTT. Translation: CASIPLGKGGEGTEAFF.

This clone was detected only once. The chain is built from TRBV5-1 and TRBJ2-5; 9 bases map to TRBD2. The CDR3 sequence is 16 residues long. The germline V gene has CDR1 SGHRS and CDR2 YFSETQ. V was clipped by 1 base and J by 5 bases; unmatched bases: 9. CDR3 sequence: CASSLYIGTSKETQYF. As DNA, the CDR3 is TGCGCCAGCAGCTTGTATATCGGGACTAGCAAGGAGACCCAGTACTTC.

The V and J genes are TRBV7-9 and TRBJ1-2; possible D gene TRBD1, 6 bases. Trimming pared 5 bases from V and 6 bases from J, leaving 31 bases between. Germline loops: CDR1 SEHNR, CDR2 FQNEAQ (reference sequence). The CDR3 contains 19 residues. CDR3 amino acids: CASSPGTTKGRTLGDGYTF. The CDR3 DNA follows: TGTGCCAGCAGCCCCGGGACAACTAAGGGAAGGACGCTTGGGGATGGCTACACCTTC.

This chain uses TRBV12-3 or TRBV12-4 with TRBJ1-2, with D hard to call. Between the trimmed V and J ends, which lost 7 bases and 3 bases, there was a span of 12 bases. There are 13 residues in the CDR3. The CDR3 nucleotides are TGTGCCAGCACCATAGATCCTGACTATGGCTACACCTTC. As protein: CASTIDPDYGYTF.

The chain couples TRBV15 to TRBJ1-2; tentatively, D is TRBD1 (5 bases). The ends were cut back, 8 bases at V and 6 bases at J, with 13 bases in the middle. CDR3 length equals 12 residues. Per germline, CDR1 LNHNV and CDR2 YYDKDF (reference sequence). The CDR3 region is CATGDQGDGYTF. The DNA of the CDR3 is TGTGCCACCGGAGACCAGGGCGATGGCTACACCTTC.